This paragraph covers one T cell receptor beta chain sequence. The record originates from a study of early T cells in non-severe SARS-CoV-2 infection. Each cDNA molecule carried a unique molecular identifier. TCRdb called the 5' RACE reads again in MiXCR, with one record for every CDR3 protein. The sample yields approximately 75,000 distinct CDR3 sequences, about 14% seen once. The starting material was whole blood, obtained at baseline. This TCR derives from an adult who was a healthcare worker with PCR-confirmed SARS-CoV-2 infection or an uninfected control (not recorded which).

The DNA of the CDR3 is TGCAGCGTTGAAGGGCTAGCGGGAGCCTACGAGCAGTACTTC. It codes for CSVEGLAGAYEQYF. The chain employs TRBV29-1 and TRBJ2-7; the match to TRBD2 covers 10 bases. The CDR3 loop spans 14 amino acids. V lost 1 base, J lost 2 bases, and 2 bases stayed unmatched. Germline V CDR1 and CDR2: SQVTM, ANQGSEA.